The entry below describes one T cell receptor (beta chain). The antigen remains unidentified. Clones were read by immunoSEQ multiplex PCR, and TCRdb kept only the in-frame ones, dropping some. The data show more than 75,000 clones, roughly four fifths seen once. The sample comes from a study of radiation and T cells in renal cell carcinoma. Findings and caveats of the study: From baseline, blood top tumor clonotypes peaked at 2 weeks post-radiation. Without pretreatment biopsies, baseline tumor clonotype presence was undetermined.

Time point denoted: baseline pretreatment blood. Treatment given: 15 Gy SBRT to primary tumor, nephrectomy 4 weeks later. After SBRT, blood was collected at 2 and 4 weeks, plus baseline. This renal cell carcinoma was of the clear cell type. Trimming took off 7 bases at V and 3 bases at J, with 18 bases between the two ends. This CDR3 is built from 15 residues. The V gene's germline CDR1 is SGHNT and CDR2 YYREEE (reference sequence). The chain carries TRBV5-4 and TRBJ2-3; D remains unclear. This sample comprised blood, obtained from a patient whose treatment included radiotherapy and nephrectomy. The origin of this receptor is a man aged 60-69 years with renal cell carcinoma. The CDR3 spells CASSAFYIGTDTQYF. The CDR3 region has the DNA TGTGCCAGCTCAGCCTTCTATATTGGGACAGATACGCAGTATTTT.